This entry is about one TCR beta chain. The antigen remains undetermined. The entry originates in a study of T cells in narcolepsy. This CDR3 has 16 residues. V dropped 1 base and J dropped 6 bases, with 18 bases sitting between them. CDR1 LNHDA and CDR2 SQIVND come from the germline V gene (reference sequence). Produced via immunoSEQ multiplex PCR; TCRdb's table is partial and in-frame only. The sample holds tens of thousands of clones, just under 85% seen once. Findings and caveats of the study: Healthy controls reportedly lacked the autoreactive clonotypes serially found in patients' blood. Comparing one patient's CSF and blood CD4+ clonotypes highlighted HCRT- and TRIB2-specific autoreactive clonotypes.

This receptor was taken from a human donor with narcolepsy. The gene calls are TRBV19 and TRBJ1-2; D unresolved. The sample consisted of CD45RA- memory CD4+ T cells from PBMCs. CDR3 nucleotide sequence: TGTGCCAGTAGTATAGTTTTAAGGATTAAGGAAAATGGCTACACCTTC. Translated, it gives CASSIVLRIKENGYTF.